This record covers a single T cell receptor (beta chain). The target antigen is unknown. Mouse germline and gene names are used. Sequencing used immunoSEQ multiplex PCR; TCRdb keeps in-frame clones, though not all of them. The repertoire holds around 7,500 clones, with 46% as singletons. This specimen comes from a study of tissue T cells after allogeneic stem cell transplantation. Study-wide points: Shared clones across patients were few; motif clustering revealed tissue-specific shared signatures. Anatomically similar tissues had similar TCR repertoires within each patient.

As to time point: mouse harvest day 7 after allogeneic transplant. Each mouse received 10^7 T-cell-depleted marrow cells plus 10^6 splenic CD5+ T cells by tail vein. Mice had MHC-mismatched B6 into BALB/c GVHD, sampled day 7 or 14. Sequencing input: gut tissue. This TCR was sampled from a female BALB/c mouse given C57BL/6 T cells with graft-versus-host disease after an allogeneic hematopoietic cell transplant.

The CDR3 loop reads CASGDAGGANSDYTF. The part of the CDR3 DNA that was read is TGTGCCAGCGGTGATGCAGGGGGGGCGAACTCCGACTACACC. The chain recombines TRBV13-2 with TRBJ1-2; 7 bases are a match to TRBD1. Sequencing ends 1 residue short of the CDR3 end; the germline J gene provides the rest. In germline, CDR1 is NNHNN, CDR2 SYGAGS (reference sequence). The CDR3 is 15 residues long. The V and J ends lost 0 bases and 2 bases, in that order; junction bases with no gene match: 4.